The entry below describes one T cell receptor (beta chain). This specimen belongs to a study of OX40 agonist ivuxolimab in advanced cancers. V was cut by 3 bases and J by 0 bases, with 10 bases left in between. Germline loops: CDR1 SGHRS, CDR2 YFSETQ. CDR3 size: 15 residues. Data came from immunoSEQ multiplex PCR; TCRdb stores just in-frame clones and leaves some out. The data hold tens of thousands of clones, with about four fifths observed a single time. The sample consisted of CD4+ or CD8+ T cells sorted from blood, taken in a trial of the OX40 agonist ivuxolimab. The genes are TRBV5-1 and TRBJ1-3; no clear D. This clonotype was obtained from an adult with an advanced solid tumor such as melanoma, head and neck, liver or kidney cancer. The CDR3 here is CASSSGRSSGNTIYF. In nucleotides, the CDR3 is TGCGCCAGCAGCTCAGGACGGAGCTCTGGAAACACCATATATTTT.